This T cell receptor (beta chain) was observed in a study of blood T cells in healthy people across ages (dated by TCRdb to between 2014 and 2016). For context, the study as a whole: In model experiments, template switching captured roughly one uniquely barcoded TCR beta cDNA molecule for every two T cells. The study measured age-related changes in TCR beta repertoire diversity using deep sequencing normalized with unique cDNA molecular identifiers. The donors were divided into four age groups: young (average around 16 years), middle-aged (roughly 40), aged (approximately 62) and long-lived (approximately 74). Donors of different ages were randomly distributed across sequencing lanes to avoid experimental bias. Two additional independent replicas of 1 million unique cDNA reads from the same blood draw were analyzed for two donors (one aged 18 to 30 and one aged 80 or older). What the authors observed across the whole study: Because donor CMV infection status was unknown, age-related changes in expanded clonotypes were potentially confounded. Estimates of total diversity from one million sequenced T cells were regarded as lower bounds and underestimates. Observed TCR beta diversity per million T cells fell roughly linearly with age, and a significant reduction was already apparent by age about 43. Since profiling was done on bulk unsorted PBMCs, naive and antigen-experienced compartments could not be conclusively compared. Compared with the aged group, the long-lived group had more naive CD4+ T cells, fewer expanded clones and increased TCR diversity, a pattern suggesting age selection. Observed TCR beta diversity correlated strongly with the percentage of naive T cells measured by flow cytometry.

This clonotype appeared a few times. It lacks a known antigen. No per-base quality is available; no much larger clone lies one base away. The library was made by 5' RACE. Sequenced on an Illumina HiSeq 2500. A second PCR of about 7 to 12 cycles was performed with a sample-barcoded 5' primer and a J-beta primer mix. A unique molecular identifier was introduced onto each TCR beta cDNA molecule by a template-switch 5' adaptor carrying 12 random nucleotides. At least 3 million CDR3-containing paired-end reads were obtained from each sample. All of the RNA was converted into first-strand cDNA using the Mint cDNA synthesis kit, with a TRBC-specific oligonucleotide serving as the primer. Following uracil-DNA glycosylase treatment, all cDNA underwent a first 18-cycle PCR with the universal primers M1SS and BC2_uni_R. Per the source publication's procedure: Normalization of each sample was performed by random selection of 1 million high-quality reads, each carrying a distinct molecular identifier. Reads sharing molecular identifiers were discarded rather than binned into consensus sequences. MiTCR, set to a Q25 quality threshold and the strictest error-elimination algorithm, was used for CDR3 identification, clonotype clustering and error correction. A nonparametric unseen species model with Euler transformation was used to estimate lower-bound total TCR beta diversity. TCRdb reran the public reads through fastp at Q25 and MiXCR, keeping productive beta chains. Duplicate CDR3 protein sequences are folded into a single record with the most common DNA and genes. The V and J calls here are based on TCRdb, not the publication. This sample is represented by nearly 1 million distinct CDR3 sequences; roughly 51% of them were singletons. The ten most abundant clones make up about 21% of the sample.

Trimmed from V: 3 bases; trimmed from J: 2 bases; junction bases lacking a gene match: 6. The CDR3 sequence holds 17 residues, the cysteine and phenylalanine included. This entry keeps only the CDR3 DNA: 51 bases, framed from base 1. The germline V gene supplies CDR1 KGHDR and CDR2 SFDVKD. The roughly 39 donors, aged about 6 to 95 years, were systemically healthy Caucasian individuals from Russia. Each donor gave approximately 10 milliliters of peripheral blood, collected into EDTA-treated Vacutainer tubes. PBMCs were isolated by Ficoll-Paque density-gradient centrifugation, with at least 7 million obtained per sample. Total RNA was extracted from PBMCs with Trizol reagent, with at least 6 micrograms obtained per sample. For every donor, flow cytometry on a PBMC aliquot measured the percentage of naive CD45RAhigh/CD27high T cells.

Specimen: blood. The receptor was derived from a woman aged 60-75 years in good health. The chain links TRBV24-1 with TRBJ2-3; 11 central bases correspond to TRBD2. CDR3 sequence: CATSDGGTSGFTDTQYF. The bases are TGTGCCACCAGTGATGGCGGGACTAGCGGCTTCACAGATACGCAGTATTTT.